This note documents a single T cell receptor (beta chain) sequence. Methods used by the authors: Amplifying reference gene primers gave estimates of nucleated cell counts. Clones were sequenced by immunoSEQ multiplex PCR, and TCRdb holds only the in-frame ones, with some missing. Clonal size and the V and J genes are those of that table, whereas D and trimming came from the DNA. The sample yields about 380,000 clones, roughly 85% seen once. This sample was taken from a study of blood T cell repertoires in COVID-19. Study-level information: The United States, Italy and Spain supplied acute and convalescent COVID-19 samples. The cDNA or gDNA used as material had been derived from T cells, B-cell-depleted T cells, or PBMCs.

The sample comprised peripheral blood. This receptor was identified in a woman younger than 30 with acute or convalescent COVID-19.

The CDR3 DNA follows: TGTGCCAGCAGCTTGGGGAGGGCCTCTGGAAATGAGCAGTTCTTC. The encoded protein is CASSLGRASGNEQFF. V gene TRBV5-4 combines with J gene TRBJ2-1, with TRBD2 as a possible D gene (6 bases). The CDR3 extends over 15 amino acids. V was clipped by 0 bases and J by 7 bases, with 14 bases between them. In germline, CDR1 is SGHNT, CDR2 YYREEE (reference sequence). The whole variable domain, filled in from reference TRBV5-4 and TRBJ2-1, reads ETGVTQSPTHLIKTRGQQVTLRCSSQSGHNTVSWYQQALGQGPQFIFQYYREEENGRGNFPPRFSGLQFPNYSSELNVNALELDDSALYLCASSLGRASGNEQFFGPGTRLTVL.